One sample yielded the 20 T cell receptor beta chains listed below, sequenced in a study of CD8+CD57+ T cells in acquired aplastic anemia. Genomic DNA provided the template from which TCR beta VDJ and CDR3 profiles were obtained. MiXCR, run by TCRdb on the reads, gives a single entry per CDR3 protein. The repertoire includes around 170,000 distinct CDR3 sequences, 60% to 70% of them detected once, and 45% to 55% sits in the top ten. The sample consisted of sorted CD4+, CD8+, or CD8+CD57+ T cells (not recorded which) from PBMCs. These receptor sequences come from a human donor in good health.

CDR3 in amino acids: CATSDLGGVGSQETQYF. As DNA, the CDR3 is TGTGCCACCAGTGATTTGGGAGGAGTAGGGTCACAAGAGACCCAGTACTTC. The genes are TRBV24-1 and TRBJ2-5, with TRBD2 as a possible D gene (5 bases). Trimming cost V 0 bases and J 2 bases, with 15 bases left between them. CDR1 is KGHDR and CDR2 is SFDVKD in the germline V gene. CDR3 length: 17 residues.

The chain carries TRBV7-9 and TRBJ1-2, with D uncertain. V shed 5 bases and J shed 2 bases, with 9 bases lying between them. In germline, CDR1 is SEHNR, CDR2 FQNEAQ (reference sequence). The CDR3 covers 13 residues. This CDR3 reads CASSGDGNYGYTF. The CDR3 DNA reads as TGTGCCAGCAGCGGAGACGGAAACTATGGCTACACCTTC.

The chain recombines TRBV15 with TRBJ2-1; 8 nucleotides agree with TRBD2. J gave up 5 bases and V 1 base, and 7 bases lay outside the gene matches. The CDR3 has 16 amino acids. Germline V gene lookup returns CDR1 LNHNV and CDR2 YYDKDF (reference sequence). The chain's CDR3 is CATSRGAGGRDNEQFF. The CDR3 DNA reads TGTGCCACCAGCAGAGGGGCGGGAGGTAGGGACAATGAGCAGTTCTTC.

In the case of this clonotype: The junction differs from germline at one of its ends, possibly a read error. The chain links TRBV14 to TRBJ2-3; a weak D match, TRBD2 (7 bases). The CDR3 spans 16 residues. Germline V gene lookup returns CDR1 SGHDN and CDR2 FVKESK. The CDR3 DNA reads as TGTGTCAGCAGCCAAGGGTTTGGGGGGGCCCCAGATACGCAGTATTTT. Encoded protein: CVSSQGFGGAPDTQYF.

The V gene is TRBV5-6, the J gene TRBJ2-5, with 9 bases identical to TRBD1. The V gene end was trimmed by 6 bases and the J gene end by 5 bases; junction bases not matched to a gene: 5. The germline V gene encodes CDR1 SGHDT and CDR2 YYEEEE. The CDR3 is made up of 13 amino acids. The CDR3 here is CASIRTGVETQYF. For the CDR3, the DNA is TGTGCCAGCATAAGGACAGGGGTGGAGACCCAGTACTTC.

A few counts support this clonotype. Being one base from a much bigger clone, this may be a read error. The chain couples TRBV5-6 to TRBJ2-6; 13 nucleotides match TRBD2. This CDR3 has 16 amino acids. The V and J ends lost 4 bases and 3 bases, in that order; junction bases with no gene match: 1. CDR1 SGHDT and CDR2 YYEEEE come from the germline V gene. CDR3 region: CASSRTSGGGANVLTF. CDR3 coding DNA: TGTGCCAGCAGCCGGACTAGCGGGGGTGGGGCCAACGTCCTGACTTTC.

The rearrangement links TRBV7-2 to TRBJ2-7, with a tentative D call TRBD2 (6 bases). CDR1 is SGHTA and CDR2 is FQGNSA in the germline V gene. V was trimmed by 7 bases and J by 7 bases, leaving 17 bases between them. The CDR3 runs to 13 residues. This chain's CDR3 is CASTTLGLREQYF. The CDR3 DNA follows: TGTGCCAGCACAACCCTCGGACTACGGGAGCAGTACTTC.

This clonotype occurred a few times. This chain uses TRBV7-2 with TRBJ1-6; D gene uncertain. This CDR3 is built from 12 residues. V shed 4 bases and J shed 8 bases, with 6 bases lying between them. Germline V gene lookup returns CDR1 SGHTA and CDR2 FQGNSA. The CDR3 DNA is TGTGCCAGCAGCTGGCGGGATTCACCCCTCCACTTT. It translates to CASSWRDSPLHF.

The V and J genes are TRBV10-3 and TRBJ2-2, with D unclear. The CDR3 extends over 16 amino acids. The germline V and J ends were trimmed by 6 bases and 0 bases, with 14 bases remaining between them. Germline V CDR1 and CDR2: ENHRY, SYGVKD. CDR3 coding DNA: TGTGCCATCAGCGATAACAGCGTCTCGAACACCGGGGAGCTGTTTTTT. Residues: CAISDNSVSNTGELFF.

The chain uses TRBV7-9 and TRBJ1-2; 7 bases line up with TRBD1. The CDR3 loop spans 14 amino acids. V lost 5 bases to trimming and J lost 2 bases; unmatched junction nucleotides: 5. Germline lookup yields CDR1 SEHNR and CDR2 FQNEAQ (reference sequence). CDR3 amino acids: CASSQGEGNYGYTF. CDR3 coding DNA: TGTGCCAGCAGCCAGGGGGAGGGGAACTATGGCTACACCTTC.

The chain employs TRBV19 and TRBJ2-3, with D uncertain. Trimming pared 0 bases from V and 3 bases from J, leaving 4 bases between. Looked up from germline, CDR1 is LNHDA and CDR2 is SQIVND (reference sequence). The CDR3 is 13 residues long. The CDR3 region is CASSIDRTDTQYF. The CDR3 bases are TGTGCCAGTAGTATAGATCGGACAGATACGCAGTATTTT. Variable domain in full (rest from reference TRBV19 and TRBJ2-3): DGGITQSPKYLFRKEGQNVTLSCEQNLNHDAMYWYRQDPGQGLRLIYYSQIVNDFQKGDIAEGYSVSREKKESFPLTVTSAQKNPTAFYLCASSIDRTDTQYFGPGTRLTVL.

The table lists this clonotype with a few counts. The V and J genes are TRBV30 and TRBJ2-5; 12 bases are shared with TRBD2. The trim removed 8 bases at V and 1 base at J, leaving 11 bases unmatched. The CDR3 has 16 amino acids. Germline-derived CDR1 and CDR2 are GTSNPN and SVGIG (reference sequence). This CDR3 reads CAGELAGGPLQETQYF. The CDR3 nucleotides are TGTGCCGGGGAACTAGCGGGAGGCCCCCTCCAAGAGACCCAGTACTTC.

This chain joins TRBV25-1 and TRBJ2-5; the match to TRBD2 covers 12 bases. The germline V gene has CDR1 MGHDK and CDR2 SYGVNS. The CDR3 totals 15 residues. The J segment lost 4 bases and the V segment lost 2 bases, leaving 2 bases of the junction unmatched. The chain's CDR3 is CASSELGLAGETQYF. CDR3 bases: TGTGCCAGCAGTGAACTGGGACTAGCGGGAGAGACCCAGTACTTC.

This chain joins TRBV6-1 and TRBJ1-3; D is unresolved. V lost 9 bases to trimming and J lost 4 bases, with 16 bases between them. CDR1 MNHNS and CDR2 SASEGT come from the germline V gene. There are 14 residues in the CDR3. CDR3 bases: TGTGCCAGTGGAGGTTTTTCTGGGGGAAACACCATATATTTT. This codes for CASGGFSGGNTIYF.

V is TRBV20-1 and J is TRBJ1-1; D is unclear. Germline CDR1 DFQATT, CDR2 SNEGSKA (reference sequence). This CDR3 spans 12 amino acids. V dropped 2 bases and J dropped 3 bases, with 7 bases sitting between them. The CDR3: CSARTRDTEAFF. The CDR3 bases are TGCAGTGCTAGAACGAGGGACACTGAAGCTTTCTTT.

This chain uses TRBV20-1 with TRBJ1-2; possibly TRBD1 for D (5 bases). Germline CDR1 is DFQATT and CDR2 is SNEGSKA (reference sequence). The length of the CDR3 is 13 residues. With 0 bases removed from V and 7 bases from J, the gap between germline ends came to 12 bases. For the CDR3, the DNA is TGCAGTGCTAGAGAAACGGGACTCCCTGGCTACACCTTC. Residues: CSARETGLPGYTF.

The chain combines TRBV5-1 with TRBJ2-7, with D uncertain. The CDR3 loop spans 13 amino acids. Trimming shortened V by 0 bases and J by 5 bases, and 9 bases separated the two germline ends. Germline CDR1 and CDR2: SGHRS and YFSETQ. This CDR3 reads CASSLATNNEQYF. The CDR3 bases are TGCGCCAGCAGCTTGGCCACTAATAACGAGCAGTACTTC.

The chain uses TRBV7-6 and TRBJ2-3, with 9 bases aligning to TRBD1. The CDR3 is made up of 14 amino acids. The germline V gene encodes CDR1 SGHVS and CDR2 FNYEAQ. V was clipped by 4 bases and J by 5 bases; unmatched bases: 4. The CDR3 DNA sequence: TGTGCCAGCAGCTGGGACAGGGTCGGAGATACGCAGTATTTT. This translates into CASSWDRVGDTQYF.

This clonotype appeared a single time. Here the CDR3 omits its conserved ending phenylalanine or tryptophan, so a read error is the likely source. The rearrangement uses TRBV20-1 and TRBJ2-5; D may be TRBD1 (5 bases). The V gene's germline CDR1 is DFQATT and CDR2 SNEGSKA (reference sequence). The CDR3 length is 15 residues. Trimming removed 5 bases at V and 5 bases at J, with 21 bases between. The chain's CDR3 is CSAGLFRVAWETQYS. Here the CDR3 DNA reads TGCAGTGCTGGGCTGTTCAGGGTTGCATGGGAGACCCAGTACTCC.

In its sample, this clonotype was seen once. CDR3: CASSQSGSTEAFF. The DNA of the CDR3 is TGCGCCAGCAGCCAATCAGGAAGCACTGAAGCTTTCTTT. The chain employs TRBV4-1 and TRBJ1-1; D unresolved. V was trimmed by 2 bases and J by 4 bases, leaving 8 bases between them. The CDR3 spans 13 residues. Germline V gene sequence: CDR1 MGHRA, CDR2 YSYEKL.